What follows are 28 T cell receptor beta chains derived from one specimen sequenced in a study of CXCR3-negative and CXCR3-positive naive CD8 T cells. Study-wide findings and caveats: The TRB CDR3s that CXCR3-positive naive cells carried were more hydrophobic than those of CXCR3-negative naive cells.

Their target antigens are unknown. The libraries of TRB cDNA were prepared using 5' RACE with UMI labels. One entry per CDR3 protein, without DNA, is what TCRdb gives after re-calling the 5' RACE reads. This repertoire comprises fewer than 140,000 distinct CDR3 sequences; its ten largest clones make up 0.3% to 0.45%. Sequencing used naive CXCR3+ CD8+ T cells from blood. As to subset: CD45RO-CCR7+CD27+CD95- naive CD8+ T cells expressing CXCR3 (TNR3+). The receptors derive from a human donor in good health. Some clones in this sample may be carry-over from other donors' samples.

The chain joins TRBV7-6 to TRBJ1-1. The CDR3 has 13 residues. Germline V gives CDR1 SGHVS, CDR2 FNYEAQ. The CDR3 spells CASSLGGTTEAFF.

This chain connects TRBV27 to TRBJ1-2; TCRdb outputs TRBD1, but without DNA this stays unchecked. This CDR3 comprises 15 residues. Germline V gives CDR1 MNHEY, CDR2 SMNVEV (reference sequence). The CDR3 sequence: CASIARDREPRFTFF.

The chain links TRBV12-3 or TRBV12-4 to TRBJ2-3; TCRdb calls TRBD1, which cannot be checked without DNA. This CDR3 spans 14 amino acids. The CDR3 spells CASSLSQGMNTQYF.

This CDR3 reads CASNAGTASNQPQHF. This chain joins TRBV6-1 and TRBJ1-5; checking the TCRdb D call of TRBD1 is not possible without DNA. The CDR3 consists of 15 residues. Germline V gene sequence: CDR1 MNHNS, CDR2 SASEGT.

The chain is built from TRBV20-1 and TRBJ1-1. The CDR3 extends over 14 amino acids. Looked up from germline, CDR1 is DFQATT and CDR2 is SNEGSKA (reference sequence). The CDR3 loop reads CSARGSFSGTEAFF.

This sequence joins TRBV28 and TRBJ1-6; TCRdb designates TRBD1, a call that cannot be tested without DNA. The CDR3 loop spans 14 amino acids. Germline lookup yields CDR1 MDHEN and CDR2 SYDVKM. This CDR3 is CASSLSPGNSPLHF.

The J gene is TRBJ2-1, the V gene TRBV20-1; the TCRdb D gene call, TRBD2, has no DNA to confirm it. Germline V gives CDR1 DFQATT, CDR2 SNEGSKA (reference sequence). The CDR3 totals 15 residues. The CDR3 protein is CSATGLAGNYNEQFF.

The V gene is TRBV15, the J gene TRBJ2-3. The germline V gene has CDR1 LNHNV and CDR2 YYDKDF (reference sequence). This CDR3 has 17 amino acids. CDR3: CATSRAPDFTSTDTQYF.

V usage is TRBV7-8 and J usage is TRBJ2-7; the TCRdb D gene call, TRBD1, has no DNA to confirm it. Per the germline V gene, CDR1 is SGHVS and CDR2 is FQNEAQ. This CDR3 has 16 amino acids. The CDR3 loop reads CASSLALGANSYEQYF.

The chain uses TRBV6-2 or TRBV6-3 and TRBJ2-7; lacking DNA, the TRBD1 call made by TCRdb goes unchecked. CDR3 size: 17 residues. Germline loops: CDR1 MNHEY, CDR2 SVGEGT. The chain's CDR3 is CASSYPSTGTPSYEQYF.

The gene calls are TRBV12-3 or TRBV12-4 and TRBJ2-5. This CDR3 spans 14 amino acids. The CDR3 here is CASSPVEYQETQYF.

The CDR3 is CASRPTGGNTEAFF. The genes are TRBV27 and TRBJ1-1; TCRdb calls TRBD1, which cannot be checked without DNA. Germline CDR1 and CDR2: MNHEY and SMNVEV (reference sequence). The CDR3 is 14 amino acids.

The J gene is TRBJ1-1, the V gene TRBV29-1. The CDR3 is 12 residues long. Germline-derived CDR1 and CDR2 are SQVTM and ANQGSEA. The CDR3 loop is CSVVALNTEAFF.

This chain connects TRBV19 to TRBJ1-1; TCRdb reports TRBD1, a call that lacks DNA to check it against. CDR3 length equals 14 residues. Germline V gene data show CDR1 as LNHDA and CDR2 as SQIVND (reference sequence). CDR3 sequence reads: CASRTTGGRFEAFF.

This CDR3 is CASSFPPPPYPDTDTQYF. The chain is built from TRBV28 and TRBJ2-3; TCRdb's D call of TRBD1 is untestable without DNA. This CDR3 spans 18 amino acids. Germline V gene sequence: CDR1 MDHEN, CDR2 SYDVKM.

The genes are TRBV10-1 and TRBJ2-2; TCRdb proposes TRBD1, but this gene call is untestable without DNA. Germline CDR1 WNHNN, CDR2 SYGVQD (reference sequence). The CDR3 is 16 amino acids. CDR3 sequence reads: CASSERVGTPTGELFF.

The chain is built from TRBV28 and TRBJ2-7. The CDR3 loop spans 14 amino acids. Per the germline V gene, CDR1 is MDHEN and CDR2 is SYDVKM. CDR3 sequence reads: CASRLSTVYYEQYF.

This rearrangement joins TRBV4-1 to TRBJ1-5. Germline values: CDR1 MGHRA, CDR2 YSYEKL. The CDR3 runs to 14 residues. The CDR3 spells CASSQGGWNQPQHF.

This chain joins TRBV4-3 and TRBJ2-7; the TCRdb D gene call, TRBD1, has no DNA to confirm it. The CDR3 consists of 15 residues. Germline lookup yields CDR1 LGHNA and CDR2 YSLEER. The CDR3 here is CASSQDHAGIYEQYF.

The chain links TRBV7-9 to TRBJ2-1; TCRdb returns TRBD2, unconfirmable since there is no DNA. Looked up from germline, CDR1 is SEHNR and CDR2 is FQNEAQ (reference sequence). This CDR3 is built from 17 residues. CDR3 protein: CASSLRTSGGGYNEQFF.

V gene TRBV7-3 combines with J gene TRBJ2-2. The CDR3 loop spans 12 amino acids. Germline-derived CDR1 and CDR2 are SGHTA and FQGTGA. CDR3: CASSLVPGELFF.

The chain combines TRBV14 with TRBJ2-7; lacking DNA, the TRBD1 call made by TCRdb goes unchecked. The CDR3 consists of 15 residues. Germline-derived CDR1 and CDR2 are SGHDN and FVKESK. The CDR3 loop is CASSQTGYPTYEQYF. Based on the CDR3 plus reference TRBV14 and TRBJ2-7, the full variable domain is EAGVTQFPSHSVIEKGQTVTLRCDPISGHDNLYWYRRVMGKEIKFLLHFVKESKQDESGMPNNRFLAERTGGTYSTLKVQPAELEDSGVYFCASSQTGYPTYEQYFGPGTRLTVT.

The chain combines TRBV4-2 with TRBJ2-1; TCRdb lists TRBD2, though no DNA is available to test this call. Germline loops: CDR1 LGHNA, CDR2 YNFKEQ. The CDR3 has 17 residues. CDR3 loop: CASSQDPGGSARDEQFF.

The rearrangement joins TRBV7-9 to TRBJ2-1. This CDR3 is built from 16 residues. The germline V gene has CDR1 SEHNR and CDR2 FQNEAQ (reference sequence). The CDR3 is CASSLGGGGAYNEQFF. Filled out from reference TRBV7-9 and TRBJ2-1, the complete variable domain reads DTGVSQNPRHKITKRGQNVTFRCDPISEHNRLYWYRQTLGQGPEFLTYFQNEAQLEKSRLLSDRFSAERPKGSFSTLEIQRTEQGDSAMYLCASSLGGGGAYNEQFFGPGTRLTVL.

The rearrangement joins TRBV2 to TRBJ2-5; TCRdb selects TRBD1, and the lack of DNA leaves this call unchecked. In germline, CDR1 is SNHLY, CDR2 FYNNEI. The CDR3 sequence is 14 residues long. CDR3 loop: CASSDDQGQETQYF.

The CDR3 here is CSVELPGTNYGYTF. The J gene is TRBJ1-2, the V gene TRBV29-1; TCRdb's D call, TRBD1, is unchecked because there is no DNA. This CDR3 comprises 14 residues. Germline assignment: CDR1 SQVTM and CDR2 ANQGSEA.

The CDR3 spells CASSEGQGFNEQYF. The chain joins TRBV25-1 to TRBJ2-7; TCRdb proposes TRBD1, but this gene call is untestable without DNA. The CDR3 is 14 residues long. CDR1 and CDR2 from the germline V gene are MGHDK and SYGVNS.

This chain connects TRBV21-1 to TRBJ2-5; the TCRdb call, TRBD2, lacks DNA for checking. TRBV21-1 is a recognized pseudogene. The CDR3 contains 15 residues. CDR3 loop: CASSKEGRYQETQYF.